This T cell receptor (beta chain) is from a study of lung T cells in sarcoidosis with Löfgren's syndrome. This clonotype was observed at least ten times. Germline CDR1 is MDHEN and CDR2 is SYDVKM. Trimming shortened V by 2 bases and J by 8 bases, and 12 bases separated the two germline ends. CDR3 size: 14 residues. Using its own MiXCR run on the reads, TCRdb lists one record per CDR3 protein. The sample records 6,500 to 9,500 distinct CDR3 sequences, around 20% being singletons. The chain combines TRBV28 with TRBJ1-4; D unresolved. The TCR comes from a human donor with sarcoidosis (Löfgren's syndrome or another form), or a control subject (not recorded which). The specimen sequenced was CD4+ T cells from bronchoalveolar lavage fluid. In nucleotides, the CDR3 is TGTGCCAGCAGTTTAGGGCAATTGAGGGAAAAACTGTTTTTT. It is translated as CASSLGQLREKLFF.